The clone carrying this T cell receptor beta chain was seen only a few times. This sample was included in a study of T cell responses to AZD1222 COVID-19 vaccine. Data came from immunoSEQ multiplex PCR; TCRdb stores just in-frame clones and leaves some out. The sample lists some 110,000 clones, about 90% occurring once. This CDR3 has 16 residues. CDR1 SGHNT and CDR2 YENEEA come from the germline V gene. V dropped 1 base and J dropped 9 bases, with 19 bases sitting between them. This chain joins TRBV11-3 and TRBJ1-3; D gene uncertain. The sequenced sample was peripheral blood, obtained on day 0 of AZD1222 vaccination. This sequence was found in an adult in good health. Written as DNA, the CDR3 is TGTGCCAGCAGCTTAGTGGCCCCGTGGTTCCGGCTCACCATATATTTT. This sequence encodes CASSLVAPWFRLTIYF. Supplemented by reference TRBV11-3 and TRBJ1-3, the full variable domain reads EAGVVQSPRYKIIEKKQPVAFWCNPISGHNTLYWYLQNLGQGPELLIRYENEEAVDDSQLPKDRFSAERLKGVDSTLKIQPAELGDSAVYLCASSLVAPWFRLTIYFGEGSWLTVV.